Reported below is one T cell receptor (beta chain). Its cognate antigen is unknown. Here immunoSEQ multiplex PCR was the method, and the copy in TCRdb shows in-frame clones only, minus some. The data hold about 55,000 clones, with around 86% observed a single time. This record belongs to a study of OX40 agonist ivuxolimab in advanced cancers. Excluded were patients having autoimmune disease history or systemic immunosuppression. Study-wide results and limits: Mean expanded clone counts were higher in CD8+ than CD4+ T cells.

The receptor was derived from an adult with an advanced solid tumor such as melanoma, head and neck, liver or kidney cancer. Sequenced material: CD4+ or CD8+ T cells sorted from blood, taken in a trial of the OX40 agonist ivuxolimab.

The CDR3: CASSLRDGNQPQHF. CDR3 bases: TGTGCCAGCAGTCTCAGGGACGGCAATCAGCCCCAGCATTTT. The V and J genes are TRBV28 and TRBJ1-5; possible D gene TRBD1, 5 bases. The length of the CDR3 is 14 residues. Per the germline V gene, CDR1 is MDHEN and CDR2 is SYDVKM. Between the trimmed V and J ends, which lost 5 bases and 2 bases, there was a span of 10 bases.